What follows is one TCR beta chain and its context. Its antigen remains unidentified. Profiled with immunoSEQ multiplex PCR; TCRdb holds only in-frame clones, not every one. The profile shows over 50,000 clones, approximately 87% of them singletons. As to time point: week 23, last vaccination. Vaccine doses each comprised 300 ug of mutant IDH1 20-mer peptide, with topical imiquimod. The sample belongs to a study of a mutant IDH1 vaccine in newly diagnosed glioma. About the study: Before enrollment, the patients had been treated with radiotherapy alone, temozolomide alone, or both together. Most of them had received both.

From germline, CDR1 is SEHNR and CDR2 FQNEAQ (reference sequence). Trimming cost V 2 bases and J 6 bases; bases outside gene matches: 10. This CDR3 has 15 amino acids. Overall study findings and caveats: Top-clonotype changes in peripheral T cells seemed unrelated to pseudoprogression. Vaccination induced immune responses in about 92% of patients.

This sample comprised PBMCs, obtained from a glioma patient whose treatment included an IDH1 peptide vaccine. This receptor was identified in a man in his late teens or twenties with glioma. The V and J genes are TRBV7-9 and TRBJ2-7; 7 bases fit TRBD1. In DNA form, the CDR3 reads TGTGCCAGCAGCTTAACAGGGGAGTACAGGGGCGAGCAGTACTTC. Protein sequence: CASSLTGEYRGEQYF.